A selection of T cell receptor beta chains follows, all from one sample in a study of CXCR3-negative and CXCR3-positive naive CD8 T cells. TCRdb re-called the 5' RACE reads, yielding one record per CDR3 amino acid sequence without DNA. This table lists about 130,000 distinct CDR3 sequences. The specimen was naive CXCR3- CD8+ T cells from blood. The receptors come from a human donor in good health. Some clones in this sample may be carry-over from other donors' samples. Each CDR3 is given with its conserved first and last residue. Each record gives: V gene, J gene, CDR3 protein.

>TRBV12-3/TRBV12-4|TRBJ1-5
CASSLSGAPYSNQPQHF
>TRBV28|TRBJ1-1
CASSLTGEGLFPEAFF
>TRBV6-4|TRBJ2-7
CASSNGPGQGAEVVYEQYF
>TRBV6-5|TRBJ2-5
CASSQLAGGPRETQYF
>TRBV3-1|TRBJ2-7
CASSQEDRYNEQYF
>TRBV7-8|TRBJ1-1
CASSLAQTGGDTEAFF
>TRBV13|TRBJ2-7
CASSLAGTALYEQYF
>TRBV3-1|TRBJ2-1
CASSLWKGTLYNEQFF
>TRBV29-1|TRBJ2-2
CSVVWGTGELFF
>TRBV12-5|TRBJ1-1
CASGLPASVNTEAFF
>TRBV5-1|TRBJ1-1
CASSWIGTGARNTEAFF
>TRBV6-5|TRBJ1-1
CASSYSWRDRVNTEAFF
>TRBV3-1|TRBJ2-7
CASSGSYEQYF
>TRBV7-9|TRBJ2-1
CASSSPQTGGNEQFF
>TRBV4-1|TRBJ1-2
CASSLDRGGGYTF
>TRBV7-9|TRBJ2-7
CASSSGTGGYYEQYF
>TRBV27|TRBJ1-1
CASSEGGMGTEAFF
>TRBV29-1|TRBJ2-7
CSATGQTSYEQYF
>TRBV29-1|TRBJ2-7
CSVEDQSSGRNDREQYF
>TRBV6-2/TRBV6-3|TRBJ2-7
CASSSRTGEAHEQYF
>TRBV20-1|TRBJ2-3
CSVVGGGSGDTQYF
>TRBV24-1|TRBJ2-1
CATSPTDEMTSGNPHSYNEQFF
>TRBV14|TRBJ2-3
CASSQVRADTQYF
>TRBV7-8|TRBJ2-2
CASSDPMSVRELFF
>TRBV19|TRBJ2-7
CASSILLAGVDEQYF
>TRBV20-1|TRBJ2-7
CSARFSPYEQYF
>TRBV7-9|TRBJ2-2
CASSVVLMGGELFF
>TRBV27|TRBJ2-1
CASRGLANEQFF
>TRBV20-1|TRBJ2-7
CSARDISGRSSYEQYF
>TRBV7-9|TRBJ1-2
CASSTSRDGDRYGYTF
>TRBV3-1|TRBJ2-1
CASSQEVGRHEQFF
>TRBV7-9|TRBJ2-1
CASSPSARAHYNEQFF